The 30 T cell receptor beta chains presented below share a single source sample, sequenced in a study of OX40 agonist ivuxolimab in advanced cancers. TCRdb's copy holds only in-frame clones and misses some; the assay was immunoSEQ multiplex PCR. The data show over 55,000 clones, approximately 91% seen once. The material sequenced was CD4+ or CD8+ T cells sorted from blood, taken in a trial of the OX40 agonist ivuxolimab. Receptors were obtained from an adult with an advanced solid tumor such as melanoma, head and neck, liver or kidney cancer.

J is TRBJ2-1 and V is TRBV7-9; TRBD2 matches 9 bases. V was pared by 3 bases and J by 8 bases, with 8 bases of the junction left unmatched. This CDR3 spans 15 amino acids. CDR1 and CDR2 (germline): SEHNR, FQNEAQ (reference sequence). Here the CDR3 reads CASSFGLAGLDEQFF. For the CDR3, the DNA is TGTGCCAGCAGCTTCGGCCTAGCGGGGTTGGATGAGCAGTTCTTC.

The chain recombines TRBV5-1 with TRBJ2-6; D gene unclear. Germline-derived CDR1 and CDR2 are SGHRS and YFSETQ. Trimming shortened V by 2 bases and J by 3 bases, and 15 bases separated the two germline ends. This CDR3 contains 17 residues. CDR3 residues: CASSFPGPESGANVLTF. CDR3 DNA: TGCGCCAGCAGCTTTCCTGGACCCGAAAGTGGGGCCAACGTCCTGACTTTC.

The sample holds a few counts of this clone. V is TRBV18 and J is TRBJ2-7; 8 nucleotides agree with TRBD1. After removal of 6 bases from V and 6 bases from J, the junction contained 4 bases not matched to a gene. The CDR3 is made up of 12 amino acids. Germline CDR1 and CDR2: KGHSH and LQKENI. CDR3: CASSTGESEQYF. For the CDR3, the DNA is TGTGCCAGCTCGACAGGGGAGAGCGAGCAGTACTTC.

The rearrangement joins TRBV5-1 to TRBJ2-3; D assignment may be TRBD1 or TRBD2 (5 bases each). The germline V and J ends were trimmed by 0 bases and 9 bases, with 8 bases remaining between them. Germline V gene lookup returns CDR1 SGHRS and CDR2 YFSETQ. This CDR3 spans 12 amino acids. CDR3 amino acids: CASSLEGDTQYF. The DNA for the CDR3 is TGCGCCAGCAGCTTGGAAGGGGACACGCAGTATTTT. Full variable domain (missing parts from reference TRBV5-1 and TRBJ2-3): KAGVTQTPRYLIKTRGQQVTLSCSPISGHRSVSWYQQTPGQGLQFLFEYFSETQRNKGNFPGRFSGRQFSNSRSEMNVSTLELGDSALYLCASSLEGDTQYFGPGTRLTVL.

This sequence joins TRBV7-9 and TRBJ2-7; D possibly corresponds to TRBD2 (5 bases). Deletions cut 5 bases from V and 0 bases from J, with 11 bases between. The CDR3 sequence is 14 residues long. Germline values: CDR1 SEHNR, CDR2 FQNEAQ (reference sequence). Here the CDR3 DNA reads TGTGCCAGCAGCCCGAGGGTGAACTCCTACGAGCAGTACTTC. Translating it yields CASSPRVNSYEQYF.

The chain couples TRBV6-1 to TRBJ1-2; no definite D call. In germline, CDR1 is MNHNS, CDR2 SASEGT. CDR3 length equals 13 residues. The V gene lost 6 bases and the J gene lost 6 bases, with 14 bases spanning the gap. The CDR3 region is CASRPQAWDGYTF. The CDR3 DNA sequence: TGTGCCAGCAGACCACAAGCCTGGGATGGCTACACCTTC.

The chain employs TRBV25-1 and TRBJ1-1; D unresolved. The germline gives CDR1 MGHDK, CDR2 SYGVNS. Trimming took 5 bases from V and 2 from J, leaving 12 bases between them. The CDR3 contains 14 residues. CDR3 coding DNA: TGTGCCAGCAGTTTCGGGCAGCCCAACACTGAAGCTTTCTTT. Translating it yields CASSFGQPNTEAFF.

The chain employs TRBV19 and TRBJ1-1, with a possible D match to TRBD1 (6 bases). Trimming took off 10 bases at V and 4 bases at J, with 13 bases between the two ends. The CDR3 is made up of 12 amino acids. The germline gives CDR1 LNHDA, CDR2 SQIVND (reference sequence). The CDR3 nucleotides read TGTGCCACAAGACCACAGGGCACTGAAGCTTTCTTT. Its translation is CATRPQGTEAFF.

The chain is built from TRBV6-5 and TRBJ2-2, with 9 bases matching TRBD1. The CDR3 sequence is 15 residues long. V lost 6 bases, J lost 6 bases, and 8 bases stayed unmatched. The V gene's germline CDR1 is MNHEY and CDR2 SVGAGI. DNA of the CDR3: TGTGCCAGCAGCCTTGGACAGGGGACGGCCGGGGAGCTGTTTTTT. This translates into CASSLGQGTAGELFF.

The chain employs TRBV5-6 and TRBJ1-2; TRBD1 is a possible D gene (6 bases). With 0 bases removed from V and 7 bases from J, the gap between germline ends came to 10 bases. Germline CDR1 SGHDT, CDR2 YYEEEE. CDR3 size: 13 residues. CDR3 residues: CASSLDGGGGYTF. CDR3 in DNA: TGTGCCAGCAGCTTGGACGGAGGGGGTGGCTACACCTTC.

On this clone: A read error may produce the germline difference seen at one junction end. The chain joins TRBV5-4 to TRBJ2-7, with D perhaps TRBD1 (6 bases). The germline gives CDR1 SGHNT, CDR2 YYREEE (reference sequence). The CDR3 is 13 residues long. CDR3 loop: CASSPGSGEREIF. The CDR3 region has the DNA TGTGCCAGCAGCCCGGGCTCAGGGGAGAGGGAGATCTTC.

The chain recombines TRBV19 with TRBJ2-1; 13 bases map to TRBD2. After removal of 7 bases from V and 9 bases from J, the junction contained 6 bases not matched to a gene. Germline CDR1 LNHDA, CDR2 SQIVND (reference sequence). This CDR3 spans 14 amino acids. The CDR3 loop reads CASKGLAGAGEQFF. In DNA form, the CDR3 reads TGTGCCAGTAAAGGACTAGCGGGAGCGGGTGAGCAGTTCTTC. Drawing the rest from reference TRBV19 and TRBJ2-1, the complete variable domain is DGGITQSPKYLFRKEGQNVTLSCEQNLNHDAMYWYRQDPGQGLRLIYYSQIVNDFQKGDIAEGYSVSREKKESFPLTVTSAQKNPTAFYLCASKGLAGAGEQFFGPGTRLTVL.

The chain carries TRBV27 and TRBJ2-7; 7 bases are shared with TRBD2. The CDR3 contains 13 residues. Trimming removed 4 bases from V and 0 bases from J; junction bases left unmatched: 0. Per the germline V gene, CDR1 is MNHEY and CDR2 is SMNVEV (reference sequence). CDR3 coding DNA: TGTGCCAGCAGTTCGGGGGGCTCCTACGAGCAGTACGTC. This translates into CASSSGGSYEQYV.

V gene TRBV4-2 combines with J gene TRBJ1-1; D is unclear. Germline-derived CDR1 and CDR2 are LGHNA and YNFKEQ. V gave up 4 bases and J gave up 1 base, with 13 bases separating them. There are 15 residues in the CDR3. CDR3 DNA sequence: TGTGCCAGCAGCCCCTATTCTCAGGAGAACACTGAAGCTTTCTTT. It yields the protein CASSPYSQENTEAFF.

This clone was counted once. J is TRBJ2-2 and V is TRBV28, with 9 bases fitting TRBD1. After removal of 5 bases from V and 6 bases from J, the junction contained 7 bases not matched to a gene. The CDR3 extends over 15 amino acids. Germline V gene sequence: CDR1 MDHEN, CDR2 SYDVKM. Here the CDR3 DNA reads TGTGCCAGCAGTGCTACAGGGGGCAAGGCCGGGGAGCTGTTTTTT. This gives the protein CASSATGGKAGELFF.

The gene calls are TRBV7-9 and TRBJ2-1; 12 bases agree with TRBD2. V shed 5 bases, J shed 6 bases, and the junction held 11 bases outside the gene matches. Germline loops: CDR1 SEHNR, CDR2 FQNEAQ (reference sequence). The CDR3 length is 17 residues. CDR3: CASSRTSGTSSINEQFF. DNA of the CDR3: TGTGCCAGCAGCCGGACTAGCGGGACCTCCTCAATCAATGAGCAGTTCTTC.

This clone was seen only once. This rearrangement joins TRBV27 to TRBJ1-1; D is perhaps TRBD1 (6 bases). The CDR3 is 14 amino acids. Trimming cost V 3 bases and J 2 bases, with 10 bases left between them. From germline, CDR1 is MNHEY and CDR2 SMNVEV (reference sequence). The CDR3 DNA reads as TGTGCCAGCAGTTTTATGGACAGTAACACTGAAGCTTTCTTT. It translates to CASSFMDSNTEAFF.

V usage is TRBV10-3 and J usage is TRBJ2-7; tentative D call: TRBD2 (5 bases). Trimming removed 3 bases from V and 0 bases from J, with 9 bases in between. The germline CDR1 and CDR2 sequences are ENHRY and SYGVKD. This CDR3 is built from 14 residues. The CDR3 sequence: CAISEGGSSYEQYV. As DNA, the CDR3 is TGTGCCATCAGTGAAGGAGGCAGCTCCTACGAGCAGTACGTC.

The chain has TRBV4-3 and TRBJ2-3, with TRBD2 matching 12 bases. CDR3 length: 14 residues. Germline V gene data show CDR1 as LGHNA and CDR2 as YSLEER. The V gene end was trimmed by 0 bases and the J gene end by 9 bases; junction bases not matched to a gene: 1. The CDR3 sequence is CASSQELAGGTQYF. The DNA of the CDR3 is TGCGCCAGCAGCCAAGAACTAGCGGGAGGCACGCAGTATTTT.

The genes are TRBV2 and TRBJ2-7; a possible D gene is TRBD2 (6 bases). Germline V gene lookup returns CDR1 SNHLY and CDR2 FYNNEI. Trimming cost V 1 base and J 0 bases, with 13 bases left between them. This CDR3 is 16 amino acids long. The CDR3 nucleotides read TGTGCCAGCAGTGAAGAGCGGGCTGCTAGCTCCTACGAGCAGTACTTC. It translates to CASSEERAASSYEQYF.

The CDR3 loop reads CSVTLGGANTEAFF. The CDR3 DNA reads as TGCAGCGTTACCCTAGGGGGCGCTAACACTGAAGCTTTCTTT. The genes are TRBV29-1 and TRBJ1-1; 7 bases align to TRBD1. Germline values: CDR1 SQVTM, CDR2 ANQGSEA. After removal of 5 bases from V and 2 bases from J, the junction contained 8 bases not matched to a gene. CDR3 size: 14 residues.

The V call is TRBV7-9, the J call TRBJ1-2; D is ambiguous. Trimming took off 1 base at V and 0 bases at J, with 9 bases between the two ends. The CDR3 runs to 15 residues. The V gene's germline CDR1 is SEHNR and CDR2 FQNEAQ (reference sequence). The CDR3 protein is CASSLVTTSNYGYTF. DNA of the CDR3: TGTGCCAGCAGCTTAGTAACCACCTCTAACTATGGCTACACCTTC.

The CDR3, as DNA: TGTGCCAGCGGACAACAGGGAACGACTACTGAAGCTTTCTTT. Its translation is CASGQQGTTTEAFF. The chain carries TRBV27 and TRBJ1-1; perhaps TRBD1 as D (6 bases). Per germline, CDR1 MNHEY and CDR2 SMNVEV (reference sequence). The germline V and J ends were trimmed by 8 bases and 5 bases, with 18 bases remaining between them. The length of the CDR3 is 14 residues.

J is TRBJ2-3 and V is TRBV6-6, with D perhaps assigned TRBD1 or TRBD2 (5 bases each). The CDR3 extends over 16 amino acids. V lost 5 bases to trimming and J lost 2 bases, with 17 bases between them. Germline CDR1 is MNHNY and CDR2 is SVGAGI (reference sequence). CDR3: CASSALMGDLTDTQYF. CDR3 in DNA: TGTGCCAGCAGTGCCCTAATGGGGGACCTCACAGATACGCAGTATTTT.

About this clone itself: Other DNA sequences within the sample encode an identical CDR3. The genes are TRBV28 and TRBJ1-5; D uncertain. The germline V and J ends were trimmed by 3 bases and 1 base, with 7 bases remaining between them. This CDR3 contains 14 residues. Germline assignment: CDR1 MDHEN and CDR2 SYDVKM. In DNA, the CDR3 is TGTGCCAGCAGTTTGGTTGGGAGCAATCAGCCCCAGCATTTT. The encoded protein is CASSLVGSNQPQHF.

Here the CDR3 DNA reads TGTGCCAGCAGGGCTCCGAACACTGAAGCTTTCTTT. The encoded protein is CASRAPNTEAFF. The V and J genes are TRBV13 and TRBJ1-1; D unclear. V dropped 6 bases and J dropped 1 base, with 6 bases sitting between them. Germline V gene lookup returns CDR1 PRHDT and CDR2 FYEKMQ (reference sequence). The CDR3 runs to 12 residues.

The gene calls are TRBV5-4 and TRBJ2-5; 8 bases line up with TRBD2. The CDR3 length is 15 residues. V shed 1 base, J shed 5 bases, and the junction held 7 bases outside the gene matches. The germline V gene has CDR1 SGHNT and CDR2 YYREEE (reference sequence). In nucleotides, the CDR3 is TGTGCCAGCAGCTTGCCGGGAGGGCCGGAGGAGACCCAGTACTTC. This codes for CASSLPGGPEETQYF.

The V gene is TRBV7-2, the J gene TRBJ2-3; no clear D gene. The CDR3 covers 13 residues. Trimming shortened V by 5 bases and J by 5 bases, and 11 bases separated the two germline ends. Per the germline V gene, CDR1 is SGHTA and CDR2 is FQGNSA. In DNA form, the CDR3 reads TGTGCCAGCAGCGAAAGCAGAGGAGATACGCAGTATTTT. Translating gives CASSESRGDTQYF. Drawing the rest from reference TRBV7-2 and TRBJ2-3, the complete variable domain is GAGVSQSPSNKVTEKGKDVELRCDPISGHTALYWYRQSLGQGLEFLIYFQGNSAPDKSGLPSDRFSAERTGGSVSTLTIQRTQQEDSAVYLCASSESRGDTQYFGPGTRLTVL.

This chain uses TRBV25-1 with TRBJ1-1; TRBD1 might be the D (6 bases). The CDR3 runs 18 residues. Trimming took 1 base from V and 1 from J, leaving 19 bases between them. Germline CDR1 MGHDK, CDR2 SYGVNS. The CDR3 DNA reads TGTGCCAGCAGTGAATTCCTACCCTCCGGGGGCGAGAACACTGAAGCTTTCTTT. Translation: CASSEFLPSGGENTEAFF. Combining the CDR3 with reference TRBV25-1 and TRBJ1-1 gives the whole variable domain EADIYQTPRYLVIGTGKKITLECSQTMGHDKMYWYQQDPGMELHLIHYSYGVNSTEKGDLSSESTVSRIRTEHFPLTLESARPSHTSQYLCASSEFLPSGGENTEAFFGQGTRLTVV.

The chain couples TRBV5-1 to TRBJ2-3; 8 nucleotides line up with TRBD2. V lost 0 bases to trimming and J lost 1 base; unmatched junction nucleotides: 1. The CDR3 length is 15 residues. From germline, CDR1 is SGHRS and CDR2 YFSETQ. The CDR3 region is CASSLGAGGTDTQYF. The CDR3 nucleotides are TGCGCCAGCAGCTTGGGAGCGGGAGGCACAGATACGCAGTATTTT.